The rows below give T cell receptor beta chains drawn from one sample of a study of CD8 T cells in ankylosing spondylitis. TCRdb analysed the 5' RACE reads with MiXCR anew, one entry per CDR3 protein. The sample gives over 200,000 distinct CDR3 sequences, around 17% of which show up once; under 45% is in the top ten. Sequences were obtained from blood, either unsorted or a sorted T cell fraction (not recorded which). These receptors were obtained from a male donor with ankylosing spondylitis. The CDR3 runs from the conserved cysteine through the conserved F or W. A D gene is named only where the DNA matches it firmly. Clone size appears in some rows only: once, few, many, or a class for an expanded clone.

CDR3aa | CDR3nt | d_gene | j_gene | v_gene | len | abundance
CASSQLAGNTGELFF | TGTGCCAGCAGCCAACTAGCGGGGAACACCGGGGAGCTGTTTTTT | TRBD2 | TRBJ2-2 | TRBV7-3 | 15 | .
CASSPGDFNDQPQHF | TGTGCCAGCAGCCCCGGGGACTTCAATGATCAGCCCCAGCATTTT | . | TRBJ1-5 | TRBV3-1 | 15 | few
CASSFTGTNYGYTF | TGTGCCAGCAGTTTTACAGGGACTAACTATGGCTACACCTTC | . | TRBJ1-2 | TRBV12-3/TRBV12-4 | 14 | many
CASSLYGVGLQFF | TGTGCCAGCAGTTTATATGGGGTGGGTTTACAGTTCTTC | . | TRBJ2-1 | TRBV28 | 13 | .
CASGPDSGEAFF | TGTGCCAGCGGACCTGACAGTGGTGAAGCTTTCTTT | . | TRBJ1-1 | TRBV6-5 | 12 | .
CASSVNAGTGGLDEQFF | TGTGCCAGCAGCGTCAACGCCGGGACAGGGGGCCTGGATGAGCAGTTCTTC | TRBD1 | TRBJ2-1 | TRBV11-2 | 17 | .
CASSSYSGGIQETQYF | TGTGCCAGCAGCTCCTATAGCGGGGGGATACAAGAGACCCAGTACTTC | TRBD2 | TRBJ2-5 | TRBV7-9 | 16 | .
CASSLRGVHALPGELFF | TGTGCCAGCAGTTTAAGGGGGGTCCACGCGTTGCCCGGGGAGCTGTTTTTT | . | TRBJ2-2 | TRBV27 | 17 | .
CASSSRTSGTTNEQFF | TGTGCCAGCAGTTCCCGGACTAGCGGGACCACCAATGAGCAGTTCTTC | TRBD2 | TRBJ2-1 | TRBV27 | 16 | few
CASSFSGHNTGELFF | TGTGCCAGCAGCTTCTCGGGCCACAACACCGGGGAGCTGTTTTTT | . | TRBJ2-2 | TRBV7-3 | 15 | few
CSARGTLSYEQYF | TGCAGTGCTAGGGGGACTCTCTCCTACGAGCAGTACTTC | . | TRBJ2-7 | TRBV20-1 | 13 | .
CASSRPPENTEAFF | TGTGCCAGCAGCCGTCCCCCAGAGAACACTGAAGCTTTCTTT | . | TRBJ1-1 | TRBV5-5 | 14 | once
CASSLQYSSYEQYF | TGTGCCAGCAGTTTACAATACTCCTCCTACGAGCAGTACTTC | . | TRBJ2-7 | TRBV27 | 14 | once
CASSQGTSEGPYNEQFF | TGTGCCAGCAGCCAAGGTACTAGCGAGGGGCCTTACAATGAGCAGTTCTTC | TRBD2 | TRBJ2-1 | TRBV3-1 | 17 | .
CASSLGTGLETQYF | TGTGCCAGCAGCTTAGGGACAGGGTTGGAGACCCAGTACTTC | TRBD1 | TRBJ2-5 | TRBV7-8 | 14 | few
CASSEAYEQYF | TGCGCCAGCAGCGAGGCCTACGAGCAGTACTTC | . | TRBJ2-7 | TRBV2 | 11 | many
CASSFVAGGEAFF | TGTGCCAGCAGCTTTGTTGCGGGGGGGGAAGCTTTCTTT | . | TRBJ1-1 | TRBV5-6 | 13 | few
CASSQRQGYNEQFF | TGCGCCAGCAGCCAAAGACAGGGTTACAATGAGCAGTTCTTC | TRBD1 | TRBJ2-1 | TRBV4-1 | 14 | many
CASSQDVQLYYEQYF | TGCGCCAGCAGCCAAGATGTCCAGCTGTACTACGAGCAGTACTTC | . | TRBJ2-7 | TRBV4-1 | 15 | few
CASGLAGRGDTQYF | TGTGCCAGCGGGCTAGCGGGAAGAGGGGATACGCAGTATTTT | TRBD2 | TRBJ2-3 | TRBV6-1 | 14 | .
CASSPASGGHYEQYF | TGTGCCAGCAGCCCCGCCAGCGGGGGACACTACGAGCAGTACTTC | TRBD2 | TRBJ2-7 | TRBV7-9 | 15 | .
CASSLFANPLDDTDTQYF | TGCGCCAGCAGCTTGTTTGCAAACCCGTTGGATGACACAGATACGCAGTATTTT | . | TRBJ2-3 | TRBV5-1 | 18 | few
CASSHVALNEQFF | TGTGCCAGCAGTCACGTAGCCCTCAATGAGCAGTTCTTC | . | TRBJ2-1 | TRBV6-6 | 13 | .
CASSQEQAGGGEQYF | TGTGCCAGCAGCCAAGAACAAGCGGGAGGAGGGGAGCAGTACTTC | TRBD2 | TRBJ2-7 | TRBV4-2 | 15 | .
CASSKPNSAYNEQFF | TGTGCCAGCAGCAAGCCTAACTCCGCCTACAATGAGCAGTTCTTC | . | TRBJ2-1 | TRBV11-2 | 15 | many
CASSLFSGSLDGELFF | TGTGCCAGCAGTTTATTTAGCGGGAGTCTCGACGGGGAGCTGTTTTTT | TRBD2 | TRBJ2-2 | TRBV28 | 16 | .
CASSPFSGASTDTQYF | TGTGCCAGCAGCCCCTTTAGCGGAGCAAGCACAGATACGCAGTATTTT | . | TRBJ2-3 | TRBV4-2 | 16 | many
CASSITTGSYEQYF | TGTGCCAGCAGTATAACTACGGGGAGCTACGAGCAGTACTTC | . | TRBJ2-7 | TRBV28 | 14 | .
CSVGYRVGTEAFF | TGCAGCGTTGGATACAGGGTGGGCACTGAAGCTTTCTTT | . | TRBJ1-1 | TRBV29-1 | 13 | .
CAISNTSGGPLYEQYF | TGTGCCATCAGTAACACTAGCGGAGGCCCCCTCTACGAGCAGTACTTC | TRBD2 | TRBJ2-7 | TRBV10-3 | 16 | .
CASSSHPGELFF | TGTGCCAGCAGCTCGCATCCCGGGGAGCTGTTTTTT | . | TRBJ2-2 | TRBV5-6 | 12 | few
CASSQDKAGGYRDEQFF | TGTGCCAGCAGCCAAGACAAAGCGGGAGGGTACCGTGATGAGCAGTTCTTC | TRBD2 | TRBJ2-1 | TRBV14 | 17 | few
CASSLDRVPGANVLTF | TGTGCCAGCAGTTTGGACAGGGTCCCTGGGGCCAACGTCCTGACTTTC | TRBD1 | TRBJ2-6 | TRBV27 | 16 | .
CASSLGVHTEAFF | TGTGCCAGCAGTTTGGGGGTGCACACTGAAGCTTTCTTT | . | TRBJ1-1 | TRBV12-3/TRBV12-4 | 13 | many
CASSTDRANYGYTF | TGTGCCAGCAGCACAGACAGAGCTAACTATGGCTACACCTTC | . | TRBJ1-2 | TRBV9 | 14 | few
CASSPPLMGLSQYF | TGTGCCAGCAGTCCCCCCTTGATGGGCCTCTCGCAGTATTTT | . | TRBJ2-3 | TRBV28 | 14 | .
CASSQASWSSYNEQFF | TGTGCCAGCAGCCAGGCCAGCTGGAGCTCCTACAATGAGCAGTTCTTC | . | TRBJ2-1 | TRBV3-1 | 16 | few
CASSSGHNTEAFF | TGCGCCAGCAGCTCAGGACACAACACTGAAGCTTTCTTT | . | TRBJ1-1 | TRBV4-1 | 13 | few
CASSYSQPSSYEQYF | TGTGCCAGCAGTTACTCACAGCCCAGCTCCTACGAGCAGTACTTC | . | TRBJ2-7 | TRBV6-5 | 15 | .
CASSLRTSGASEQYF | TGTGCCAGCAGCTTAAGGACTAGCGGAGCCTCAGAGCAGTACTTC | TRBD2 | TRBJ2-7 | TRBV7-9 | 15 | .